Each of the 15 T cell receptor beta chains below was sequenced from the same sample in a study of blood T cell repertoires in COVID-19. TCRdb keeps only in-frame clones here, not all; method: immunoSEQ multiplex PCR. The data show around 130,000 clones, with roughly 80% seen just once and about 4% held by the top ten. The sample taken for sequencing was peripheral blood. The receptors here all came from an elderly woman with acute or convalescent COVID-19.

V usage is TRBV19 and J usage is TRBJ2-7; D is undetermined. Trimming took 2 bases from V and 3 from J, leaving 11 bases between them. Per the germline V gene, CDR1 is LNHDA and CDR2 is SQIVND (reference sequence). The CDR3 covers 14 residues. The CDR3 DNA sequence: TGTGCCAGTAGTATAAGACACCTGTTCTACGAGCAGTACTTC. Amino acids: CASSIRHLFYEQYF.

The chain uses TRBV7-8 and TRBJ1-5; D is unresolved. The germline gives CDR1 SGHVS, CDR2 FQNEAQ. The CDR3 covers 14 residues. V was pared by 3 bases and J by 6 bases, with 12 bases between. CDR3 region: CASSFGEFTQPQHF. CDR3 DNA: TGTGCCAGCAGCTTTGGGGAGTTTACTCAGCCCCAGCATTTT.

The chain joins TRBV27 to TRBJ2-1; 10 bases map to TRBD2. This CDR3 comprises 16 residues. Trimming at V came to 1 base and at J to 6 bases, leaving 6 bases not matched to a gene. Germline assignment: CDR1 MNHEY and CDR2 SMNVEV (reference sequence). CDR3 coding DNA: TGTGCCAGCAGTTTATTCGCTAGCGGGAGTCCCAATGAGCAGTTCTTC. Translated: CASSLFASGSPNEQFF.

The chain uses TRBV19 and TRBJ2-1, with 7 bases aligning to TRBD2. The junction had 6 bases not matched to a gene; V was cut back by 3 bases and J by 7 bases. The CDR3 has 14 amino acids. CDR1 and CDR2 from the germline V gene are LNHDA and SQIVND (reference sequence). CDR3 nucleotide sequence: TGTGCCAGTAGTATTGATAGCGGGCGTAATGAGCAGTTCTTC. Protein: CASSIDSGRNEQFF. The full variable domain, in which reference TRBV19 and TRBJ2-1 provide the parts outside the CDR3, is DGGITQSPKYLFRKEGQNVTLSCEQNLNHDAMYWYRQDPGQGLRLIYYSQIVNDFQKGDIAEGYSVSREKKESFPLTVTSAQKNPTAFYLCASSIDSGRNEQFFGPGTRLTVL.

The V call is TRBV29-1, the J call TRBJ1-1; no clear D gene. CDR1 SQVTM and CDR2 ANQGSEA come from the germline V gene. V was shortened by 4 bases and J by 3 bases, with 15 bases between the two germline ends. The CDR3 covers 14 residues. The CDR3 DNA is TGCAGCGTTGCTACTCGCCCCGGGGACACTGAAGCTTTCTTT. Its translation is CSVATRPGDTEAFF.

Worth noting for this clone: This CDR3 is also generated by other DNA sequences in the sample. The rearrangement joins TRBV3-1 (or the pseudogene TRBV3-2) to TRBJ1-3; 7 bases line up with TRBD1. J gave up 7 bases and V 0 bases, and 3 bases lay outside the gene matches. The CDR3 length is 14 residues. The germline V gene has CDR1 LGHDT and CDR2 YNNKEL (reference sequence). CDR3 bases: TGTGCCAGCAGCCAAGAGTCCAGGGGGAACACCATATATTTT. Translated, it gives CASSQESRGNTIYF.

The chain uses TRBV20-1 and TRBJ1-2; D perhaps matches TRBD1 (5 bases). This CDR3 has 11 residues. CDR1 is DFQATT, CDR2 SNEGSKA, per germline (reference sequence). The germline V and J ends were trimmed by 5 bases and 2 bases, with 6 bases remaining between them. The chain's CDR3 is CSADSNYGYTF. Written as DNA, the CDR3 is TGCAGTGCTGACAGCAACTATGGCTACACCTTC.

The CDR3: CASSHRTGRETQYF. The DNA of the CDR3 is TGCGCCAGCAGCCACCGGACAGGGAGAGAGACCCAGTACTTC. This chain links TRBV4-1 with TRBJ2-5; 8 bases fit TRBD1. Germline CDR1 reads MGHRA; CDR2 reads YSYEKL. After removal of 3 bases from V and 4 bases from J, the junction contained 4 bases not matched to a gene. CDR3 length: 14 amino acids.

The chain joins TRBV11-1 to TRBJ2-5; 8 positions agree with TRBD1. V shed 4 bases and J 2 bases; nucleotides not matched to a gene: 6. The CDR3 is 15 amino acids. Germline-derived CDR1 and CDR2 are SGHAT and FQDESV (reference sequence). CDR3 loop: CASSSPDREQETQYF. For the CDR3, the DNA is TGTGCCAGCAGCTCCCCGGACAGGGAACAAGAGACCCAGTACTTC.

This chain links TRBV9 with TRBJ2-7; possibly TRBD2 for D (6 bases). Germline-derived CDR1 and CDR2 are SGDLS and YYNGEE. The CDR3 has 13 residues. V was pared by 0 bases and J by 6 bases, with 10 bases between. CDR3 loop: CASSVDQEGEQYF. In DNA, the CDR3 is TGTGCCAGCAGCGTAGACCAGGAGGGCGAGCAGTACTTC.

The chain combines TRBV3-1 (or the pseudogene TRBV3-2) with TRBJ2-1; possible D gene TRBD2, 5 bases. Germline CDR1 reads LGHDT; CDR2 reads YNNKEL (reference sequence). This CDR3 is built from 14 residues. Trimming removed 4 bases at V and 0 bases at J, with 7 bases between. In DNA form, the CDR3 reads TGTGCCAGCAGCCCCCGGGGCTCCTACAATGAGCAGTTCTTC. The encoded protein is CASSPRGSYNEQFF.

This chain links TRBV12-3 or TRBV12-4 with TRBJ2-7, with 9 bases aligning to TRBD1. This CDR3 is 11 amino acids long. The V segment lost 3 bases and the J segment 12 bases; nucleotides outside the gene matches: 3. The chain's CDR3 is CASSLGQGLYF. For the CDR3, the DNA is TGTGCCAGCAGTTTGGGACAGGGACTGTACTTC.

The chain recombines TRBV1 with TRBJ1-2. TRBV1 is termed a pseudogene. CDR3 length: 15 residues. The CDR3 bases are TGCACCAGCAGCCAAGATTACCGGTACTTCTATGGCTACACCTTC. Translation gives CTSSQDYRYFYGYTF.

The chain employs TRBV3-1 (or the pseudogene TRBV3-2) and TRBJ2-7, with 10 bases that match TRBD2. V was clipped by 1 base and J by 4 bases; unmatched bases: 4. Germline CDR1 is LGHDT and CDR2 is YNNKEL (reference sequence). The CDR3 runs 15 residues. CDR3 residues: CASSQASGSKYEQYF. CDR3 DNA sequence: TGTGCCAGCAGCCAAGCTAGCGGGAGTAAATACGAGCAGTACTTC.

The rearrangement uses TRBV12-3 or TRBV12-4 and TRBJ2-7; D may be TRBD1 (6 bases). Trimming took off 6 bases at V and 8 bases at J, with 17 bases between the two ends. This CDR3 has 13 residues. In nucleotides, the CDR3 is TGTGCCAGCAGCCCCCCCGACAGGACAAAGCAGTACTTC. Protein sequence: CASSPPDRTKQYF.